The 12 T cell receptor beta chains given below trace back to one sample, sequenced in a study of CD8 T cells in ankylosing spondylitis. The antigens of these receptors remain unknown. General study points: Characteristic, it appeared, of ankylosing spondylitis blood was a TCR beta motif of roughly 8 highly homologous variants.

TCRdb re-called the 5' RACE reads through MiXCR, storing one row per CDR3 protein. The table has 450,000 or so distinct CDR3 sequences, roughly a quarter seen once. Sequencing was carried out using blood, either unsorted or a sorted T cell fraction (not recorded which). The receptors derive from a male donor with ankylosing spondylitis.

Here the CDR3 reads CASSPGTGGLGTEAFF. The CDR3, as DNA: TGTGCCAGCTCACCAGGGACAGGGGGTTTAGGCACTGAAGCTTTCTTT. The rearrangement links TRBV18 to TRBJ1-1, with 11 bases matching TRBD1. Germline V gene sequence: CDR1 KGHSH, CDR2 LQKENI. This CDR3 contains 16 residues. V shed 2 bases, J shed 4 bases, and the junction held 6 bases outside the gene matches.

This clonotype was counted a few times. V and J are TRBV20-1 and TRBJ1-4, with a weak D call TRBD1 (5 bases). Trimming removed 0 bases from V and 2 bases from J, with 19 bases in between. Germline V gene lookup returns CDR1 DFQATT and CDR2 SNEGSKA (reference sequence). The CDR3 has 18 residues. As DNA, the CDR3 is TGCAGTGCTAGAGATGGAGTGGGGGGACGGTTGACTAATGAAAAACTGTTTTTT. The encoded protein is CSARDGVGGRLTNEKLFF.

This clonotype has more than one count but fewer than ten. The rearrangement uses TRBV20-1 and TRBJ2-5, with no clear D. V lost 4 bases, J lost 2 bases, and 8 bases lay in between. This CDR3 has 12 amino acids. Looked up from germline, CDR1 is DFQATT and CDR2 is SNEGSKA (reference sequence). Here the CDR3 reads CSAIPKQETQYF. CDR3 nucleotide sequence: TGCAGTGCTATCCCTAAGCAAGAGACCCAGTACTTC.

This clonotype has only a few counts. The gene calls are TRBV10-3 and TRBJ1-1; 7 bases fit TRBD1. V shed 4 bases, J shed 8 bases, and the junction held 10 bases outside the gene matches. The CDR3 is 14 amino acids. CDR1 is ENHRY, CDR2 SYGVKD, per germline. CDR3 loop: CAISAGQVVGEAFF. The CDR3 DNA reads as TGTGCCATCAGTGCAGGACAGGTGGTTGGCGAAGCTTTCTTT.

This sequence joins TRBV11-2 and TRBJ2-5, with 7 bases matching TRBD2. CDR3 length equals 14 residues. V gave up 1 base and J gave up 5 bases; unmatched junction bases: 4. CDR1 and CDR2 from the germline V gene are SGHAT and FQNNGV. The CDR3 nucleotides read TGTGCCAGCAGCTTAGGCGGGAGAAGTGAGACCCAGTACTTC. This encodes CASSLGGRSETQYF.

This clonotype was seen a handful of times. The genes are TRBV7-2 and TRBJ1-4; D is possibly TRBD1 (6 bases). V lost 6 bases and J 7 bases, leaving 12 bases between the germline ends. The germline CDR1 and CDR2 sequences are SGHTA and FQGNSA. There are 13 residues in the CDR3. CDR3: CASRRVGGEKLFF. The CDR3 bases are TGTGCCAGCAGACGCGTAGGGGGTGAAAAACTGTTTTTT.

This clonotype appeared a few times. The V gene is TRBV10-3, the J gene TRBJ2-5; TRBD2 matches at 10 bases. Germline CDR1 is ENHRY and CDR2 is SYGVKD. The CDR3 covers 17 residues. V dropped 5 bases and J dropped 4; count of bases not matched to a gene: 13. As DNA, the CDR3 is TGTGCCATCAGTCCAACACAGCGGGAGGGCCGTCGAGAGACCCAGTACTTC. Residues: CAISPTQREGRRETQYF.

In its sample, this clonotype was seen a few times. The chain is built from TRBV2 and TRBJ2-3, with 10 bases that match TRBD2. V lost 3 bases and J lost 0; bases outside the gene matches: 18. Germline V CDR1 and CDR2: SNHLY, FYNNEI. The CDR3 runs 21 residues. For the CDR3, the DNA is TGTGCCAGCAGTGACGAGCCCGGCAGGGGGCTAGCGGGGGCTAGCACAGATACGCAGTATTTT. This translates into CASSDEPGRGLAGASTDTQYF.

This clonotype was counted between two and nine times. The chain uses TRBV7-9 and TRBJ1-1, with D perhaps matching TRBD1 (5 bases). CDR1 and CDR2 from the germline V gene are SEHNR and FQNEAQ (reference sequence). V lost 8 bases and J 12 bases, leaving 16 bases between the germline ends. The CDR3 has 11 residues. This CDR3 reads CASSEGVRTFF. DNA for the CDR3: TGTGCCAGCTCTGAAGGGGTACGAACTTTCTTT. The whole variable domain, filled in from reference TRBV7-9 and TRBJ1-1, reads DTGVSQNPRHKITKRGQNVTFRCDPISEHNRLYWYRQTLGQGPEFLTYFQNEAQLEKSRLLSDRFSAERPKGSFSTLEIQRTEQGDSAMYLCASSEGVRTFFGQGTRLTVV.

The table lists this clonotype with a few counts. The chain couples TRBV18 to TRBJ1-1, with 12 nucleotides matching TRBD1. Germline assignment: CDR1 KGHSH and CDR2 LQKENI. The CDR3 covers 16 residues. The V segment lost 3 bases and the J segment 2 bases; nucleotides outside the gene matches: 4. This chain's CDR3 is CASSPGGQGANTEAFF. In DNA, the CDR3 is TGTGCCAGCTCACCGGGGGGACAGGGGGCTAACACTGAAGCTTTCTTT. Using reference TRBV18 and TRBJ1-1 for the parts outside the CDR3, the full variable domain is NAGVMQNPRHLVRRRGQEARLRCSPMKGHSHVYWYRQLPEEGLKFMVYLQKENIIDESGMPKERFSAEFPKEGPSILRIQQVVRGDSAAYFCASSPGGQGANTEAFFGQGTRLTVV.

The chain joins TRBV5-1 to TRBJ2-1; D call uncertain. The CDR3 spans 14 residues. The germline gives CDR1 SGHRS, CDR2 YFSETQ. Trimming took 2 bases from V and 10 from J, leaving 16 bases between them. CDR3 loop: CASSFRRVNNEQFF. The CDR3 DNA reads as TGCGCCAGCAGCTTTAGAAGGGTGAATAACGAGCAGTTCTTC.

V is TRBV20-1 and J is TRBJ2-1; 9 bases line up with TRBD2. CDR1 and CDR2 (germline): DFQATT, SNEGSKA (reference sequence). V gave up 7 bases and J gave up 2 bases; unmatched junction bases: 3. The CDR3 loop spans 13 amino acids. CDR3 residues: CSVLAGPYNEQFF. CDR3 DNA sequence: TGCAGTGTACTAGCGGGCCCCTACAATGAGCAGTTCTTC.